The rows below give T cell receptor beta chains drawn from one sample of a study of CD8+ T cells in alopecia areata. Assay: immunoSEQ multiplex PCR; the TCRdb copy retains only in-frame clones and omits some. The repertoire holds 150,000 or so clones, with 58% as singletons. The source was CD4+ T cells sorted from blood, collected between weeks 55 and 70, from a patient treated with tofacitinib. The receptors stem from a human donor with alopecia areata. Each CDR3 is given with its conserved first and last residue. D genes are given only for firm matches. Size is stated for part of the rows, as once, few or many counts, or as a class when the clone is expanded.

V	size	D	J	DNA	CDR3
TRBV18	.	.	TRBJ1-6	TGTGCCAGCTCAGTGAAGGGCCCGAGGGATTCACCCCTCCACTTT	CASSVKGPRDSPLHF
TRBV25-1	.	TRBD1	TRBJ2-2	TGTGCCAGCAGTGACCTGGGACAGGGCCACACCGGGGAGCTGTTTTTT	CASSDLGQGHTGELFF
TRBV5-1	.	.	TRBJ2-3	TGCGCCAGCAGCTTGATGGGCACAGATACGCAGTATTTT	CASSLMGTDTQYF
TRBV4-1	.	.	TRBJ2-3	TGCGCCAGCAGCCCATCAGGAAAGGGCGGATCCACAGATACGCAGTATTTT	CASSPSGKGGSTDTQYF
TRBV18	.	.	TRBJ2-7	TGTGCCAGCTCAAAATCCGGGACGGGGACCTACGAGCAGTACTTC	CASSKSGTGTYEQYF
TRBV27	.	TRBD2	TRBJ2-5	TGTGCCAGCAGTCAGGTACTCGCGGGGGGACGAGAGACCCAGTACTTC	CASSQVLAGGRETQYF
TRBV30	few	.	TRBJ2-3	TGTGCCTGGAGTGTACTGGGCTCCACAGATACGCAGTATTTT	CAWSVLGSTDTQYF
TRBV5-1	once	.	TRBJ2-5	TGCGCCAGCTGCTTTGGGGCAGGGGAGACCCAGTACTTC	CASCFGAGETQYF
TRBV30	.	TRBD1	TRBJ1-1	TGTGCCTGGAGACCGACAGGGGGGTTGACTGAAGCTTTCTTT	CAWRPTGGLTEAFF
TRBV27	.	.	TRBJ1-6	TGTGCCAGCAGTTTATCAAGGACAGATAATTCACCCCTCCACTTT	CASSLSRTDNSPLHF
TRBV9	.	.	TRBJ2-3	TGTGCCAGCAGCGTAAGCAGGGCTAGCACAGATACGCAGTATTTT	CASSVSRASTDTQYF
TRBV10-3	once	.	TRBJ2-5	TGTGCCACCGGTCAGTACCAAGAGACCCAGTACTTC	CATGQYQETQYF
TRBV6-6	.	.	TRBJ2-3	TGTGCCAGCAGCCAAAGGGGGCGGGGGGGCACAGATACGCAGTATTTT	CASSQRGRGGTDTQYF
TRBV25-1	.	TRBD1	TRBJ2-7	TGTGCCAGCAGTACCGGGGGCACAGGGGGCCTATACGAGCAGTACTTC	CASSTGGTGGLYEQYF
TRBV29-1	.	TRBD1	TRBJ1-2	TGCAGCGTTGGGATGGGACAGGGGAACTATGGCTACACCTTC	CSVGMGQGNYGYTF
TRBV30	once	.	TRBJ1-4	TGTGCCTGGAGCTTTTCAGGGTCTGAAAAACTGTTTTTT	CAWSFSGSEKLFF
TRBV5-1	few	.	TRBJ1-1	TGCGCCAGCAGCTACCAGGGGCGACGGACTGAAGCTTTCTTT	CASSYQGRRTEAFF
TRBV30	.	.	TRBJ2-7	TGTGCCTGGAGTGTTGGGGGCTACGAGCAGTACTTC	CAWSVGGYEQYF
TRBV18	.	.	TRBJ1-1	TGTGCCAGCTCACCACCAAGAGGGTTCGCTGAAGCTTTCTTT	CASSPPRGFAEAFF
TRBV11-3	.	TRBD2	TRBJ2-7	TGTGCCAGCAGCCCAACCGGGACTAGGCACGAGCAGTACTTC	CASSPTGTRHEQYF
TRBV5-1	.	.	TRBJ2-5	TGCGCCAGCAGCCCCACACAAGAGACCCAGTACTTC	CASSPTQETQYF
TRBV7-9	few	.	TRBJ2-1	TGTGCCAGCAGCTTAGCCTTCGGGACCAGTTACAATGAGCAGTTCTTC	CASSLAFGTSYNEQFF
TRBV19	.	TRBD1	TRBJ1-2	TGTGCCAGTAGTATGATGATGGGACAGGGAGCCTATGGCTACACCTTC	CASSMMMGQGAYGYTF
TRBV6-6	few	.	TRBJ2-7	TGTGCCAGCAGTTATTTGACAGACGAGCAGTACTTC	CASSYLTDEQYF
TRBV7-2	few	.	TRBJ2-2	TGTGCCAGCAGCTTATGGACAAACACCGGGGAGCTGTTTTTT	CASSLWTNTGELFF
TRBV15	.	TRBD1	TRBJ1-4	TGTGCCACCAGCAGAGGACAGGGAGGACTGTTTTTT	CATSRGQGGLFF
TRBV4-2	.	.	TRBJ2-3	TGTGCCAGCAGCCAAGATAACAGGGCAGATACGCAGTATTTT	CASSQDNRADTQYF
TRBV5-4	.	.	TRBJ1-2	TGTGCCAGCAGCTCCAGAGCTAACTATGGCTACACCTTC	CASSSRANYGYTF
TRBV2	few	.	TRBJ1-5	TGTGCCAGCAACAAAGGTAGTCTCAATCAGCCCCAGCATTTT	CASNKGSLNQPQHF
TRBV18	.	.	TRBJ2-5	TGTGCCAGCTCACCAGACATTGCGGTAGAGACCCAGTACTTC	CASSPDIAVETQYF
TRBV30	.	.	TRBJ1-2	TGTGCCTGGAGTTTTCCGGGACCGCCGGCCTATGGCTACACCTTC	CAWSFPGPPAYGYTF
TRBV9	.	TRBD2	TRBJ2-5	TGTGCCAGCAGCACAACGGGGGGCCAAGAGACCCAGTACTTC	CASSTTGGQETQYF
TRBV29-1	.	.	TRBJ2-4	TGCAGCGTTGAAGCCTCCCCAGGAGCTCACATTCAGTACTTC	CSVEASPGAHIQYF
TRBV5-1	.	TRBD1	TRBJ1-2	TGCGCCAGCAGCTCCTCCGGACAGGGCTCGGGCTACACCTTC	CASSSSGQGSGYTF
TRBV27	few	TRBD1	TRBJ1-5	TGTGCCAGCAGTTTCGACAGGGGTAACAATCAGCCCCAGCATTTT	CASSFDRGNNQPQHF
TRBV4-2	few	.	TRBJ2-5	TGTGCCAGCAGCCAAGACTCAAGGGAAGAGACCCAGTACTTC	CASSQDSREETQYF
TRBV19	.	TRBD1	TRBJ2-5	TGTGCCAGTAGTATTCCGGGACAGGGGCAAGAGACCCAGTACTTC	CASSIPGQGQETQYF
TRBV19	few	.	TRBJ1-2	TGTGCCAGTCACCGCGGAGTCGCAAACTATGGCTACACCTTC	CASHRGVANYGYTF
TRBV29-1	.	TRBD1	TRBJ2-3	TGCAGCGTTGCGGACAGGGTCATTCGTGTGGATACGCAGTATTTT	CSVADRVIRVDTQYF
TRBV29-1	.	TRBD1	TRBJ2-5	TGCAGCGTCGCCCGGGACAGGGGGCAAGAGACCCAGTACTTC	CSVARDRGQETQYF
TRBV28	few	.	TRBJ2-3	TGTGCCAGCATCCCCTTGACGGGTGTTGGTACGCAGTATTTT	CASIPLTGVGTQYF
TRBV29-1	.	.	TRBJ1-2	TGCAGCGTTGAAGGGACGGGGGGCGTTAGCTATGGCTACACCTTC	CSVEGTGGVSYGYTF
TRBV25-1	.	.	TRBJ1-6	TGTGCCAGCGGTCAACATGGGACGGCGTCCTCACCCCTCCACTTT	CASGQHGTASSPLHF
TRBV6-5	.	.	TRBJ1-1	TGTGCCAGCAGCATCCTACCCAGGGTGACTGAAGCTTTCTTT	CASSILPRVTEAFF
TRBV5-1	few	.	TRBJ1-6	TGCGCCAGCAGCTTGGTAGGGAATTCACCCCTCCACTTT	CASSLVGNSPLHF